The 25 T cell receptor beta chains listed next were all sequenced from one sample in a study of siplizumab effects on memory and regulatory T cells. Data came from immunoSEQ multiplex PCR; TCRdb stores just in-frame clones and leaves some out. The table shows about 7,400 clones, with approximately 70% occurring only once. Sequencing input: effector memory CD8+ T cells sorted from blood. Subset denoted: unstimulated CD8+ effector memory T cells. The receptors stem from a human donor in good health.

The chain employs TRBV2 and TRBJ2-5, with D perhaps matching TRBD2 (5 bases). Trimming removed 8 bases from V and 2 bases from J, with 15 bases in between. Germline V gene data show CDR1 as SNHLY and CDR2 as FYNNEI. This CDR3 comprises 14 residues. The CDR3 sequence: CASWETGPQETQYF. CDR3 coding DNA: TGTGCCAGCTGGGAGACCGGGCCACAAGAGACCCAGTACTTC.

The chain employs TRBV9 and TRBJ2-1; D perhaps matches TRBD1 (6 bases). This CDR3 contains 15 residues. Germline-derived CDR1 and CDR2 are SGDLS and YYNGEE. Trimming pared 4 bases from V and 7 bases from J, leaving 18 bases between. CDR3 residues: CASSHGGGLGNEQFF. The CDR3 nucleotides are TGTGCCAGCAGCCACGGTGGGGGCCTGGGGAATGAGCAGTTCTTC.

V gene TRBV9 combines with J gene TRBJ2-2; D gene uncertain. V was trimmed by 3 bases and J by 4 bases, leaving 7 bases between them. The CDR3 runs 13 residues. The V gene's germline CDR1 is SGDLS and CDR2 YYNGEE. This CDR3 is CASSDSSTGELFF. DNA for the CDR3: TGTGCCAGCAGCGACAGTTCCACCGGGGAGCTGTTTTTT.

Sample share makes this clone medium-sized (0.01 to 0.1%). The rearrangement uses TRBV6-1 and TRBJ2-7, with 10 nucleotides matching TRBD1. The V gene end was trimmed by 3 bases and the J gene end by 3 bases; junction bases not matched to a gene: 5. Germline V gives CDR1 MNHNS, CDR2 SASEGT. This CDR3 region has 15 residues. CDR3 in amino acids: CASSDGTGDYYEQYF. For the CDR3, the DNA is TGTGCCAGCAGTGATGGGACAGGGGACTACTACGAGCAGTACTTC.

This sequence joins TRBV27 and TRBJ2-1; no clear D gene. This CDR3 has 13 residues. Between the trimmed V and J ends, which lost 5 bases and 2 bases, there was a span of 7 bases. The germline CDR1 and CDR2 sequences are MNHEY and SMNVEV (reference sequence). CDR3 sequence: CASSRGPYNEQFF. DNA for the CDR3: TGTGCCAGCAGTAGAGGCCCCTACAATGAGCAGTTCTTC.

A note on this clone: The same CDR3 can be traced to other DNA sequences in this sample. The chain links TRBV7-8 to TRBJ2-7, with a weak D call TRBD2 (5 bases). Germline V lookup: CDR1 SGHVS, CDR2 FQNEAQ. The CDR3 is 14 amino acids. V gave up 5 bases and J gave up 3 bases, with 14 bases separating them. Here the CDR3 DNA reads TGTGCCAGCAGCCATAGGACTGAAAGCTACGAGCAGTACTTC. Translated: CASSHRTESYEQYF.

The chain couples TRBV4-3 to TRBJ2-3, with 11 positions matching TRBD2. V was pared by 1 base and J by 6 bases, with 6 bases of the junction left unmatched. Germline CDR1 is LGHNA and CDR2 is YSLEER. The CDR3 runs 16 residues. The CDR3 here is CASSQGLAGGPDTQYF. The CDR3 nucleotides are TGCGCCAGCAGCCAAGGGCTAGCGGGAGGCCCCGATACGCAGTATTTT.

This chain uses TRBV27 with TRBJ2-1; D call uncertain. Trimming shortened V by 8 bases and J by 4 bases, and 12 bases separated the two germline ends. The CDR3 covers 13 residues. Germline V gene lookup returns CDR1 MNHEY and CDR2 SMNVEV (reference sequence). The CDR3 sequence: CASAPYVYNEQFF. DNA for the CDR3: TGTGCCAGCGCCCCTTATGTATACAATGAGCAGTTCTTC.

The J gene is TRBJ2-3, the V gene TRBV9; TRBD2 matches at 12 bases. The CDR3 runs to 18 residues. The ends lost 1 base at V and 4 bases at J; junction bases unmatched: 10. The germline gives CDR1 SGDLS, CDR2 YYNGEE. The chain's CDR3 is CASSVIPVGLAGSDTQYF. As DNA, the CDR3 is TGTGCCAGCAGCGTAATCCCAGTGGGACTAGCGGGCTCAGATACGCAGTATTTT.

This clone appeared once. The chain is built from TRBV5-1 and TRBJ2-1; TRBD2 agrees at 7 bases. This CDR3 comprises 16 residues. V shed 4 bases and J 3 bases; nucleotides not matched to a gene: 10. Germline V gene sequence: CDR1 SGHRS, CDR2 YFSETQ. The DNA of the CDR3 is TGCGCCAGCAGCCGACCTAGAAGCGGGAACTACAATGAGCAGTTCTTC. Protein product: CASSRPRSGNYNEQFF.

The V gene is TRBV28, the J gene TRBJ2-1; 7 bases are shared with TRBD2. The V and J ends lost 2 bases and 0 bases, in that order; junction bases with no gene match: 10. Germline V gene sequence: CDR1 MDHEN, CDR2 SYDVKM. The CDR3 is 18 amino acids. Written as DNA, the CDR3 is TGTGCCAGCAGTTTACGAGCGGGAAGTACAGTCTCCTACAATGAGCAGTTCTTC. Translation: CASSLRAGSTVSYNEQFF.

A remark on this clone: Additional DNA sequences in this sample encode the identical CDR3. J is TRBJ1-4 and V is TRBV7-9; 8 bases match TRBD1. Germline V gene lookup returns CDR1 SEHNR and CDR2 FQNEAQ (reference sequence). The J segment lost 10 bases and the V segment lost 1 base, leaving 5 bases of the junction unmatched. The CDR3 sequence is 14 residues long. The CDR3 DNA reads as TGTGCCAGCAGCTTAGAACAGGGGGGCGGAAAACTGTTTTTT. The encoded protein is CASSLEQGGGKLFF.

The chain carries TRBV19 and TRBJ2-1, with D unresolved. The CDR3 contains 16 residues. V was cut by 3 bases and J by 0 bases, with 12 bases left in between. Germline CDR1 reads LNHDA; CDR2 reads SQIVND (reference sequence). This chain's CDR3 is CASSIATISSYNEQFF. The CDR3 DNA sequence: TGTGCCAGTAGTATTGCAACTATTAGCTCCTACAATGAGCAGTTCTTC.

The V gene is TRBV25-1, the J gene TRBJ1-1, with D possibly matching TRBD1 (6 bases). Trimming left V 3 bases short and J 5 bases short, with 10 bases between. The CDR3 runs to 13 residues. Germline CDR1 is MGHDK and CDR2 is SYGVNS. DNA for the CDR3: TGTGCCAGCAGTGAGACAGGAATAACTGAAGCTTTCTTT. Translated, it gives CASSETGITEAFF.

This rearrangement joins TRBV4-1 to TRBJ2-1, with D perhaps TRBD2 (6 bases). Germline V gene data show CDR1 as MGHRA and CDR2 as YSYEKL. V lost 5 bases and J 3 bases, leaving 29 bases between the germline ends. The CDR3 has 20 residues. This chain's CDR3 is CASSGRDGALEDYYYNEQFF. CDR3 nucleotide sequence: TGCGCCAGCAGCGGCCGGGACGGGGCTCTCGAGGACTATTACTACAATGAGCAGTTCTTC.

The rearrangement uses TRBV6-6 and TRBJ1-1, with D possibly being TRBD1 (5 bases). The CDR3 covers 15 residues. V was shortened by 6 bases and J by 0 bases, with 14 bases between the two germline ends. Germline CDR1 is MNHNY and CDR2 is SVGAGI (reference sequence). This CDR3 is CASSLMGGVNTEAFF. The CDR3 DNA is TGTGCCAGCAGCTTAATGGGGGGAGTGAACACTGAAGCTTTCTTT.

The chain uses TRBV6-6 and TRBJ2-7; D is perhaps TRBD1 (5 bases). The V end lost 7 bases, the J end lost 3 bases, and 19 bases lay between the germline ends. CDR1 is MNHNY and CDR2 is SVGAGI in the germline V gene (reference sequence). The CDR3 loop spans 15 amino acids. CDR3 nucleotide sequence: TGTGCCAGCACCTCTATCGACAGCCCCCACTACGAGCAGTACTTC. Protein sequence: CASTSIDSPHYEQYF.

The CDR3 region has the DNA TGTGCCAGCAGAAGCACCCCCGGGAGGTCTGGAGGCTACACCTTC. Translation gives CASRSTPGRSGGYTF. The chain combines TRBV27 with TRBJ1-2; D is unresolved. Germline-derived CDR1 and CDR2 are MNHEY and SMNVEV (reference sequence). V was pared by 6 bases and J by 8 bases, with 22 bases between. This CDR3 contains 15 residues.

For the CDR3, the DNA is TGTGCCAGCAGCCTAACACAGGGAGACCAAGAGACCCAGTACTTC. Translating gives CASSLTQGDQETQYF. The V gene is TRBV28, the J gene TRBJ2-5; perhaps TRBD1 as D (6 bases). CDR3 length equals 15 residues. CDR1 and CDR2 (germline): MDHEN, SYDVKM. V dropped 6 bases and J dropped 0 bases, with 14 bases sitting between them.

The CDR3 sequence: CASSLVGRAYEQYF. The DNA for the CDR3 is TGTGCCAGCAGCTTAGTTGGCAGAGCCTACGAGCAGTACTTC. The V and J genes are TRBV7-8 and TRBJ2-7; D not resolved. Germline assignment: CDR1 SGHVS and CDR2 FQNEAQ. The CDR3 length is 14 residues. Trimming left V 1 base short and J 2 bases short, with 9 bases between.

The V gene is TRBV6-5, the J gene TRBJ2-7; 7 nucleotides line up with TRBD1. CDR3 length: 14 amino acids. Trimming cost V 5 bases and J 6 bases; bases outside gene matches: 10. Germline V gives CDR1 MNHEY, CDR2 SVGAGI. CDR3 protein: CASSKGQYEGEQYF. Written as DNA, the CDR3 is TGTGCCAGCAGTAAGGGACAGTACGAGGGCGAGCAGTACTTC.

The chain is built from TRBV15 and TRBJ1-4; tentatively, D is TRBD1 (6 bases). The CDR3 spans 16 residues. CDR1 and CDR2 (germline): LNHNV, YYDKDF (reference sequence). Trimming removed 5 bases from V and 8 bases from J, with 21 bases in between. This CDR3 reads CATSGRAMGAREKLFF. Written as DNA, the CDR3 is TGTGCCACCAGCGGTCGGGCTATGGGGGCGAGGGAAAAACTGTTTTTT. Full variable domain (outside the CDR3, taken from reference TRBV15 and TRBJ1-4): DAMVIQNPRYQVTQFGKPVTLSCSQTLNHNVMYWYQQKSSQAPKLLFHYYDKDFNNEADTPDNFQSRRPNTSFCFLDIRSPGLGDTAMYLCATSGRAMGAREKLFFGSGTQLSVL.

The rearrangement joins TRBV15 to TRBJ1-4; no clear D gene. CDR3 length: 11 residues. Per the germline V gene, CDR1 is LNHNV and CDR2 is YYDKDF (reference sequence). V was pared by 3 bases and J by 10 bases, with 6 bases between. The CDR3 region is CATSSLGKLFF. Here the CDR3 DNA reads TGTGCCACCAGCAGTCTGGGAAAACTGTTTTTT.

This clone was seen a single time. The chain combines TRBV6-1 with TRBJ2-3; D is unclear. V shed 8 bases and J shed 1 base, with 7 bases lying between them. The CDR3 loop spans 12 amino acids. The germline V gene has CDR1 MNHNS and CDR2 SASEGT. DNA of the CDR3: TGTGCCAGCGGCGTGGGCACAGATACGCAGTATTTT. Amino acids: CASGVGTDTQYF.

This clone was counted only a few times. The gene calls are TRBV9 and TRBJ2-3; 14 nucleotides match TRBD2. Germline CDR1 and CDR2: SGDLS and YYNGEE. CDR3 length: 16 amino acids. V lost 3 bases and J lost 4; bases outside the gene matches: 4. The CDR3 loop reads CASSAGTSGSADTQYF. CDR3 DNA: TGTGCCAGCAGCGCCGGGACTAGCGGGAGTGCAGATACGCAGTATTTT. Variable domain in full (rest from reference TRBV9 and TRBJ2-3): DSGVTQTPKHLITATGQRVTLRCSPRSGDLSVYWYQQSLDQGLQFLIQYYNGEERAKGNILERFSAQQFPDLHSELNLSSLELGDSALYFCASSAGTSGSADTQYFGPGTRLTVL.